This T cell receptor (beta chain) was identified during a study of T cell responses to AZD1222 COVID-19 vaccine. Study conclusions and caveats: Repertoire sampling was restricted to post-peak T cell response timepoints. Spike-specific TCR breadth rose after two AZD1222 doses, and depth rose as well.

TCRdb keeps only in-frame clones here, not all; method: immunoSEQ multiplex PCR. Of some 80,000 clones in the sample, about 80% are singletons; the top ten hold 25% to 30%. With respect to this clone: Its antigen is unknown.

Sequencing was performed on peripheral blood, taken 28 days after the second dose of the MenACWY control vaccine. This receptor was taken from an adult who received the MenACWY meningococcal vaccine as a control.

The DNA of the CDR3 is TGTGCCTGGAGTGGATCCGGAGGGACTGAAGCTTTCTTT. It is translated as CAWSGSGGTEAFF. The V gene is TRBV30, the J gene TRBJ1-1; D call uncertain. This CDR3 has 13 amino acids. CDR1 and CDR2 from the germline V gene are GTSNPN and SVGIG (reference sequence). Deletions cut 1 base from V and 5 bases from J, with 11 bases between.